The rows below give T cell receptor beta chains drawn from one sample of a study of CD8 T cells in ankylosing spondylitis. TCRdb redid the calling of the 5' RACE reads with MiXCR, one entry per CDR3 protein. The sample records about 220,000 distinct CDR3 sequences, about 10% being singletons. The source material was blood, either unsorted or a sorted T cell fraction (not recorded which). All receptors come from a male donor with ankylosing spondylitis or in good health (not recorded which). Each CDR3 is given with its conserved first and last residue. Fields, in order: V gene, D gene, clone size, J gene, CDR3 protein, CDR3 DNA. A D gene is named only where the DNA matches it firmly. Only part of the rows carry a size: once, few, many, or a class if the clone is expanded.

V gene: TRBV12-3/TRBV12-4
D gene: NA
clone size: NA
J gene: TRBJ1-3
CDR3 protein: CASSLRAGRDSGNTIYF
CDR3 DNA: TGTGCCAGCAGTTTACGAGCTGGCAGGGACTCTGGAAACACCATATATTTT

V gene: TRBV11-3
D gene: TRBD2
clone size: many
J gene: TRBJ2-2
CDR3 protein: CASTWDYLSGELFF
CDR3 DNA: TGTGCCAGCACCTGGGACTACCTCAGCGGGGAGCTGTTTTTT

V gene: TRBV5-6
D gene: NA
clone size: many
J gene: TRBJ1-2
CDR3 protein: CASSLDSGGYGYTF
CDR3 DNA: TGTGCCAGCAGCTTGGACTCCGGGGGCTATGGCTACACCTTC

V gene: TRBV6-5
D gene: NA
clone size: few
J gene: TRBJ2-2
CDR3 protein: CASSYSQGTARDLFF
CDR3 DNA: TGTGCCAGCAGTTACTCTCAGGGTACCGCCAGGGACCTGTTTTTT

V gene: TRBV7-8
D gene: TRBD2
clone size: few
J gene: TRBJ2-7
CDR3 protein: CASSREASGGSYEQYF
CDR3 DNA: TGTGCCAGCAGCAGAGAAGCTAGCGGGGGGTCCTACGAGCAGTACTTC

V gene: TRBV24-1
D gene: NA
clone size: many
J gene: TRBJ2-2
CDR3 protein: CATSEWSGPNTGELFF
CDR3 DNA: TGTGCCACCAGTGAATGGTCGGGACCGAACACCGGGGAGCTGTTTTTT

V gene: TRBV2
D gene: NA
clone size: many
J gene: TRBJ2-7
CDR3 protein: CASNYRKSSYEQYF
CDR3 DNA: TGTGCCAGCAACTACAGGAAGAGCTCCTACGAGCAGTACTTC

V gene: TRBV5-1
D gene: NA
clone size: many
J gene: TRBJ2-3
CDR3 protein: CASRSIGGAVDTQYF
CDR3 DNA: TGCGCCAGCAGGAGTATAGGGGGGGCCGTAGATACGCAGTATTTT

V gene: TRBV13
D gene: NA
clone size: few
J gene: TRBJ1-2
CDR3 protein: CASSTSPGWGYTF
CDR3 DNA: TGTGCCAGCAGCACCTCTCCAGGGTGGGGCTACACCTTC

V gene: TRBV5-1
D gene: NA
clone size: few
J gene: TRBJ1-4
CDR3 protein: CASSSTGGGGSEKLFF
CDR3 DNA: TGCGCCAGCAGCTCGACCGGGGGGGGCGGGAGTGAAAAACTGTTTTTT

V gene: TRBV29-1
D gene: NA
clone size: NA
J gene: TRBJ2-1
CDR3 protein: CSVEADSYSYNEQFF
CDR3 DNA: TGCAGCGTTGAAGCGGACAGCTATTCCTACAATGAGCAGTTCTTC

V gene: TRBV6-2/TRBV6-3
D gene: NA
clone size: few
J gene: TRBJ2-7
CDR3 protein: CASTKGGRSSYEQYF
CDR3 DNA: TGTGCCAGCACCAAAGGAGGGCGGAGCTCCTACGAGCAGTACTTC

V gene: TRBV11-2
D gene: TRBD1
clone size: NA
J gene: TRBJ2-1
CDR3 protein: CASSLSNPGQVYNEQFF
CDR3 DNA: TGTGCCAGCAGCTTAAGTAACCCGGGACAGGTATACAATGAGCAGTTCTTC

V gene: TRBV25-1
D gene: NA
clone size: many
J gene: TRBJ1-1
CDR3 protein: CASRTGRNTEAFF
CDR3 DNA: TGTGCCAGCAGGACCGGACGGAACACTGAAGCTTTCTTT

V gene: TRBV9
D gene: TRBD1
clone size: few
J gene: TRBJ1-1
CDR3 protein: CASSPQGLRGTEAFF
CDR3 DNA: TGTGCCAGCAGCCCACAGGGGTTGAGAGGCACTGAAGCTTTCTTT

V gene: TRBV3-1
D gene: NA
clone size: many
J gene: TRBJ2-1
CDR3 protein: CASSQESLARSYNEQFF
CDR3 DNA: TGTGCCAGCAGCCAAGAGAGCCTAGCGAGATCCTACAATGAGCAGTTCTTC

V gene: TRBV4-2
D gene: TRBD2
clone size: many
J gene: TRBJ2-1
CDR3 protein: CASSQGLAGDEQFF
CDR3 DNA: TGTGCCAGCAGCCAAGGACTAGCGGGGGATGAGCAGTTCTTC

V gene: TRBV5-5
D gene: NA
clone size: NA
J gene: TRBJ2-5
CDR3 protein: CASSYGVPETQYF
CDR3 DNA: TGTGCCAGCAGCTACGGGGTGCCAGAGACCCAGTACTTC

V gene: TRBV5-6
D gene: NA
clone size: many
J gene: TRBJ1-3
CDR3 protein: CASSFGREELTGNTIYF
CDR3 DNA: TGTGCCAGCAGCTTTGGTAGGGAGGAGTTAACTGGAAACACCATATATTTT

V gene: TRBV5-1
D gene: NA
clone size: many
J gene: TRBJ2-3
CDR3 protein: CASSLAGDTQYF
CDR3 DNA: TGTGCCAGCAGCTTAGCAGGGGATACGCAGTATTTT

V gene: TRBV11-2
D gene: NA
clone size: few
J gene: TRBJ1-1
CDR3 protein: CASSLKGLGTEAFF
CDR3 DNA: TGTGCCAGCAGCTTAAAGGGGCTTGGCACTGAAGCTTTCTTT

V gene: TRBV10-3
D gene: TRBD1
clone size: many
J gene: TRBJ1-4
CDR3 protein: CAISDSGQGNEKLFF
CDR3 DNA: TGTGCCATCAGTGACTCGGGACAGGGGAATGAAAAACTGTTTTTT

V gene: TRBV7-2
D gene: NA
clone size: NA
J gene: TRBJ2-5
CDR3 protein: CASSSGREETQYF
CDR3 DNA: TGTGCCAGCAGCTCCGGGCGGGAAGAGACCCAGTACTTC

V gene: TRBV27
D gene: TRBD1
clone size: many
J gene: TRBJ2-7
CDR3 protein: CASSSRDSSYEQYF
CDR3 DNA: TGTGCCAGCAGTAGCCGGGACAGTTCCTACGAGCAGTACTTC

V gene: TRBV7-6
D gene: NA
clone size: few
J gene: TRBJ1-6
CDR3 protein: CASSLFEEQSNNSPLHF
CDR3 DNA: TGTGCCAGCAGCTTATTCGAGGAACAGTCAAATAATTCACCCCTCCACTTT

V gene: TRBV6-1
D gene: NA
clone size: many
J gene: TRBJ1-6
CDR3 protein: CASSRSSYNSPLHF
CDR3 DNA: TGTGCCAGCAGTCGGAGCTCCTATAATTCACCCCTCCACTTT

V gene: TRBV18
D gene: NA
clone size: NA
J gene: TRBJ1-5
CDR3 protein: CASSPGGYQPQHF
CDR3 DNA: TGTGCCAGCTCACCGGGGGGGTATCAGCCCCAGCATTTT

V gene: TRBV3-1
D gene: TRBD1
clone size: many
J gene: TRBJ2-7
CDR3 protein: CASSNPGTGYYEQYF
CDR3 DNA: TGTGCCAGCAGCAACCCCGGGACAGGGTACTACGAGCAGTACTTC

V gene: TRBV20-1
D gene: NA
clone size: many
J gene: TRBJ2-7
CDR3 protein: CSVTQGADVHEQYF
CDR3 DNA: TGCAGTGTTACACAGGGAGCCGATGTCCACGAGCAGTACTTC

V gene: TRBV29-1
D gene: NA
clone size: many
J gene: TRBJ1-2
CDR3 protein: CSVYVTLWGHNGYTF
CDR3 DNA: TGCAGCGTTTACGTAACCCTTTGGGGCCACAATGGCTACACCTTC

V gene: TRBV20-1
D gene: NA
clone size: many
J gene: TRBJ1-2
CDR3 protein: CSARDRGFNGYTF
CDR3 DNA: TGCAGTGCTAGAGACAGGGGTTTCAATGGCTACACCTTC

V gene: TRBV12-3/TRBV12-4
D gene: NA
clone size: many
J gene: TRBJ1-2
CDR3 protein: CASSYASRYGYTF
CDR3 DNA: TGTGCCAGCAGTTATGCCAGCCGCTATGGCTACACCTTC

V gene: TRBV29-1
D gene: TRBD2
clone size: many
J gene: TRBJ2-1
CDR3 protein: CSVASGGNNEQFF
CDR3 DNA: TGCAGCGTTGCTAGCGGGGGAAACAATGAGCAGTTCTTC

V gene: TRBV7-3
D gene: NA
clone size: many
J gene: TRBJ2-3
CDR3 protein: CASGLGAGDTQYF
CDR3 DNA: TGTGCCAGCGGTTTAGGGGCGGGGGATACGCAGTATTTT

V gene: TRBV5-1
D gene: NA
clone size: many
J gene: TRBJ1-2
CDR3 protein: CASSFAGRDTTYGYTF
CDR3 DNA: TGCGCCAGCAGCTTTGCCGGTCGGGACACAACTTATGGCTACACCTTC

V gene: TRBV5-1
D gene: TRBD1
clone size: many
J gene: TRBJ2-5
CDR3 protein: CASSLGTDETKETQYF
CDR3 DNA: TGCGCCAGCAGCCTAGGGACAGATGAAACAAAAGAGACCCAGTACTTC

V gene: TRBV28
D gene: NA
clone size: few
J gene: TRBJ2-5
CDR3 protein: CASREETQYF
CDR3 DNA: TGTGCCAGCAGAGAAGAGACCCAGTACTTC

V gene: TRBV11-2
D gene: NA
clone size: NA
J gene: TRBJ2-2
CDR3 protein: CASSGEGGRTGELFF
CDR3 DNA: TGTGCCAGCAGCGGGGAAGGGGGAAGAACCGGGGAGCTGTTTTTT

V gene: TRBV27
D gene: NA
clone size: NA
J gene: TRBJ1-5
CDR3 protein: CASSLHLSNQPQHF
CDR3 DNA: TGTGCCAGCAGTTTACATTTGAGCAATCAGCCCCAGCATTTT

V gene: TRBV2
D gene: TRBD2
clone size: NA
J gene: TRBJ2-1
CDR3 protein: CASKSSGGALVEQFF
CDR3 DNA: TGTGCCAGCAAAAGTAGCGGGGGGGCTTTGGTTGAGCAGTTCTTC

V gene: TRBV20-1
D gene: NA
clone size: many
J gene: TRBJ1-2
CDR3 protein: CSASWASSYGYTF
CDR3 DNA: TGCAGTGCTAGTTGGGCGAGTAGCTATGGCTACACCTTC

V gene: TRBV10-3
D gene: TRBD1
clone size: few
J gene: TRBJ1-5
CDR3 protein: CAISESRQGEDQPQHF
CDR3 DNA: TGTGCCATCAGTGAGTCGAGACAGGGGGAGGATCAGCCCCAGCATTTT

V gene: TRBV9
D gene: NA
clone size: NA
J gene: TRBJ1-1
CDR3 protein: CASTKGLNTEAFF
CDR3 DNA: TGTGCCAGCACCAAAGGGTTGAACACTGAAGCTTTCTTT

V gene: TRBV6-5
D gene: TRBD1
clone size: few
J gene: TRBJ1-2
CDR3 protein: CASTTGGGGYTF
CDR3 DNA: TGTGCCAGCACCACAGGGGGCGGTGGCTACACCTTC

V gene: TRBV18
D gene: TRBD2
clone size: few
J gene: TRBJ2-3
CDR3 protein: CASLPSGGAKDTQYF
CDR3 DNA: TGTGCCAGCTTGCCTAGCGGGGGGGCGAAAGATACGCAGTATTTT

V gene: TRBV12-3/TRBV12-4
D gene: NA
clone size: many
J gene: TRBJ2-3
CDR3 protein: CASRHTYGTWEDTQYF
CDR3 DNA: TGTGCCAGCCGCCACACCTACGGGACTTGGGAGGATACGCAGTATTTT

V gene: TRBV7-9
D gene: NA
clone size: many
J gene: TRBJ1-1
CDR3 protein: CASSLDRLTGLEAFF
CDR3 DNA: TGTGCCAGCAGCTTAGATCGCCTTACGGGCTTGGAAGCTTTCTTT

V gene: TRBV5-1
D gene: NA
clone size: many
J gene: TRBJ2-6
CDR3 protein: CASSSTSSGANVLTF
CDR3 DNA: TGCGCCAGCAGCTCAACTAGCTCTGGGGCCAACGTCCTGACTTTC

V gene: TRBV12-3/TRBV12-4
D gene: NA
clone size: many
J gene: TRBJ2-1
CDR3 protein: CASFLGGEQFF
CDR3 DNA: TGTGCCAGCTTCCTGGGCGGTGAGCAGTTCTTC

V gene: TRBV12-3/TRBV12-4
D gene: TRBD1
clone size: few
J gene: TRBJ2-7
CDR3 protein: CASSPSDRAGEQYF
CDR3 DNA: TGTGCCAGCAGCCCCTCGGACAGGGCGGGCGAGCAGTACTTC

V gene: TRBV6-5
D gene: NA
clone size: many
J gene: TRBJ1-4
CDR3 protein: CASSYSTDGRTAVNEKLFF
CDR3 DNA: TGTGCCAGCAGTTACTCGACCGACGGTAGGACTGCAGTCAATGAAAAACTGTTTTTT

V gene: TRBV28
D gene: NA
clone size: many
J gene: TRBJ2-5
CDR3 protein: CASSLLNVETQYF
CDR3 DNA: TGTGCCAGCAGCCTCCTTAACGTGGAGACCCAGTACTTC

V gene: TRBV11-2
D gene: NA
clone size: many
J gene: TRBJ1-1
CDR3 protein: CASSLNVVTEAFF
CDR3 DNA: TGTGCCAGCAGCCTAAACGTGGTGACTGAAGCTTTCTTT

V gene: TRBV7-7
D gene: NA
clone size: NA
J gene: TRBJ2-5
CDR3 protein: CASSGSTSPGGTQYF
CDR3 DNA: TGTGCTAGCAGCGGTTCCACTAGCCCCGGGGGGACCCAGTACTTC